A single sample gave rise to the 11 T cell receptor beta chains below, sequenced in a study of glioma-infiltrating T cells after dendritic cell vaccination. Profiling relied on immunoSEQ multiplex PCR, and the TCRdb table lists in-frame clones only, not all of them. The sample yields 70,000 to 100,000 clones, around 86% seen once. Regarding time point: after dendritic cell vaccination, including at tumor progression/relapse. Here the sequenced sample was blood, taken after dendritic cell vaccination. The receptors come from a human donor with glioblastoma.

This clone was seen once. The chain links TRBV7-3 to TRBJ1-2, with D perhaps matching TRBD1 (5 bases). The germline V and J ends were trimmed by 6 bases and 3 bases, with 17 bases remaining between them. This CDR3 has 15 residues. Germline lookup yields CDR1 SGHTA and CDR2 FQGTGA. CDR3 bases: TGTGCCAGCAGACCCGGGGCAGGGAGGGACTATGGCTACACCTTC. It yields the protein CASRPGAGRDYGYTF. The full variable domain, in which reference TRBV7-3 and TRBJ1-2 provide the parts outside the CDR3, is GAGVSQTPSNKVTEKGKYVELRCDPISGHTALYWYRQSLGQGPEFLIYFQGTGAADDSGLPNDRFFAVRPEGSVSTLKIQRTERGDSAVYLCASRPGAGRDYGYTFGSGTRLTVV.

The chain is built from TRBV5-5 and TRBJ2-7; possibly TRBD1 for D (5 bases). V lost 7 bases, J lost 3 bases, and 14 bases lay in between. This CDR3 spans 13 amino acids. CDR1 is SGHKS and CDR2 is YYEKEE in the germline V gene (reference sequence). This CDR3 reads CASRQGGDYEQYF. DNA for the CDR3: TGTGCCAGCCGGCAGGGTGGCGACTACGAGCAGTACTTC.

Details on this clone: Mismatch with germline at one junction end may stem from a read error. Other DNA sequences in this sample translate to the same CDR3. This chain links TRBV5-6 with TRBJ1-3; TRBD1 agrees at 7 bases. The length of the CDR3 is 16 residues. Germline V gene lookup returns CDR1 SGHDT and CDR2 YYEEEE. The CDR3 is CASSFTGDNSGNTIYF. The CDR3 coding sequence is TGTGCCAGCAGCTTTACAGGGGACAACTCTGGAAACACTATATATTTT.

V and J are TRBV6-5 and TRBJ2-7; 10 positions agree with TRBD1. The V segment lost 8 bases and the J segment 4 bases; nucleotides outside the gene matches: 5. This CDR3 spans 13 amino acids. Germline lookup yields CDR1 MNHEY and CDR2 SVGAGI. CDR3 nucleotide sequence: TGTGCCAGCGTTCGACAGGGGGCTTACGAGCAGTACTTC. It encodes CASVRQGAYEQYF.

V gene TRBV6-5 combines with J gene TRBJ2-3; 12 nucleotides align to TRBD2. Per the germline V gene, CDR1 is MNHEY and CDR2 is SVGAGI. The length of the CDR3 is 15 residues. Losses at the gene ends were 8 bases for V and 2 bases for J; bases not matched to a gene: 5. CDR3 loop: CASSSGGDYTDTQYF. CDR3 in DNA: TGTGCCAGCTCTAGCGGGGGGGATTACACAGATACGCAGTATTTT.

The chain is built from TRBV6-5 and TRBJ1-2; D might be TRBD1 (6 bases). Germline V gene lookup returns CDR1 MNHEY and CDR2 SVGAGI. The CDR3 loop spans 14 amino acids. V gave up 2 bases and J gave up 5 bases, with 12 bases separating them. DNA for the CDR3: TGTGCCAGCAGTTACGGGGGCAAAGGGTATGGCTACACCTTC. This sequence encodes CASSYGGKGYGYTF.

This sequence joins TRBV5-6 and TRBJ1-6, with 9 bases matching TRBD1. CDR1 and CDR2 (germline): SGHDT, YYEEEE. The CDR3 sequence is 15 residues long. J gave up 7 bases and V 4 bases, and 6 bases lay outside the gene matches. The CDR3 sequence is CASSPGTGSNSPLHF. The DNA of the CDR3 is TGTGCCAGCAGCCCCGGGACAGGGAGCAATTCACCCCTCCACTTT.

The chain has TRBV6-5 and TRBJ2-5, with TRBD1 matching over 10 bases. The CDR3 extends over 15 amino acids. Germline lookup yields CDR1 MNHEY and CDR2 SVGAGI. J lost 5 bases, V lost 6 bases, and 9 bases had no gene match. The CDR3 bases are TGTGCCAGCAGCCCCCTGGGACAGGGGAAGGAGACCCAGTACTTC. This encodes CASSPLGQGKETQYF.

This rearrangement joins TRBV7-9 to TRBJ2-1, with D hard to call. The length of the CDR3 is 12 residues. The germline V gene has CDR1 SEHNR and CDR2 FQNEAQ (reference sequence). Trimming took off 5 bases at V and 12 bases at J, with 14 bases between the two ends. CDR3 DNA sequence: TGTGCCAGCAGCCCGGAATTGACGGGGCAGTTCTTC. Translated, it gives CASSPELTGQFF.

Only one count was recorded for this clone. This chain joins TRBV5-1 and TRBJ1-1; tentatively, D is TRBD1 (6 bases). This CDR3 region has 18 residues. The V gene lost 2 bases and the J gene lost 1 base, with 21 bases spanning the gap. Germline V gives CDR1 SGHRS, CDR2 YFSETQ. The CDR3, as DNA: TGCGCCAGCAGCTTTTCCCTAGGGGGTGATGGGGGGAACACTGAAGCTTTCTTT. Protein product: CASSFSLGGDGGNTEAFF. Complete variable domain (other parts from reference TRBV5-1 and TRBJ1-1): KAGVTQTPRYLIKTRGQQVTLSCSPISGHRSVSWYQQTPGQGLQFLFEYFSETQRNKGNFPGRFSGRQFSNSRSEMNVSTLELGDSALYLCASSFSLGGDGGNTEAFFGQGTRLTVV.

V is TRBV6-1 and J is TRBJ1-1; 7 nucleotides match TRBD1. V lost 2 bases to trimming and J lost 4 bases; unmatched junction nucleotides: 4. Germline lookup yields CDR1 MNHNS and CDR2 SASEGT. The CDR3 has 14 residues. The chain's CDR3 is CASSEPDRRTEAFF. CDR3 nucleotides: TGTGCCAGCAGTGAACCGGACAGGCGCACTGAAGCTTTCTTT.